Listed here are 20 T cell receptor beta chains from one sample, sequenced in a study of long-term antiretroviral therapy in people with HIV. Researchers ran immunoSEQ v3.0 at survey level. Using immunoSEQ multiplex PCR, the repertoire was profiled, and TCRdb retains in-frame clones only, with some absent. Among under 20,000 clones listed, about 81% were seen once. Sequencing used unsorted PBMCs, obtained 0.3 years after starting antiretroviral therapy. Every receptor here comes from a woman in her forties or fifties with HIV.

This clone was counted only a few times. The rearrangement links TRBV4-1 to TRBJ2-7, with 8 bases that match TRBD1. This CDR3 has 16 amino acids. V was pared by 1 base and J by 3 bases, with 8 bases of the junction left unmatched. CDR1 and CDR2 (germline): MGHRA, YSYEKL. This chain's CDR3 is CASSQAIGQGFYEQYV. The CDR3 coding sequence is TGCGCCAGCAGCCAAGCAATCGGACAGGGATTCTACGAGCAGTACGTC.

This clone is judged medium-sized. Other DNA sequences from this sample encode an identical CDR3 as well. V is TRBV7-3 and J is TRBJ2-2; D possibly corresponds to TRBD2 (5 bases). The CDR3 has 14 amino acids. Germline lookup yields CDR1 SGHTA and CDR2 FQGTGA. Deletions cut 3 bases from V and 3 bases from J, with 8 bases between. CDR3 sequence reads: CASSLDSYTGELFF. CDR3 nucleotide sequence: TGTGCCAGCAGCTTGGACTCCTACACCGGGGAGCTGTTTTTT.

V is TRBV30 and J is TRBJ2-2; TRBD1 or TRBD2 may be the D gene (5 bases each). CDR1 and CDR2 from the germline V gene are GTSNPN and SVGIG (reference sequence). This CDR3 has 15 residues. V was shortened by 4 bases and J by 6 bases, with 18 bases between the two germline ends. The DNA for the CDR3 is TGTGCCTGGACACCGGGACCCCAGAGCGCCGGGGAGCTGTTTTTT. This encodes CAWTPGPQSAGELFF.

This chain's CDR3 is CASSSYRAPEQFF. The CDR3 DNA reads TGTGCCAGCAGCTCGTACAGGGCGCCTGAGCAGTTCTTC. This chain joins TRBV11-3 and TRBJ2-1; the D gene is possibly TRBD1 (6 bases). Per germline, CDR1 SGHNT and CDR2 YENEEA. V lost 4 bases, J lost 9 bases, and 13 bases lay in between. There are 13 residues in the CDR3.

This clone was observed a single time. J is TRBJ1-1 and V is TRBV4-1; a weak D match, TRBD1 (6 bases). CDR1 and CDR2 (germline): MGHRA, YSYEKL. This CDR3 has 14 residues. The V gene lost 4 bases and the J gene lost 1 base, with 10 bases spanning the gap. CDR3 sequence reads: CASSPHRENTEAFF. The CDR3 nucleotides read TGCGCCAGCAGCCCTCACAGGGAGAACACTGAAGCTTTCTTT.

This chain links TRBV7-8 with TRBJ1-5; 9 bases agree with TRBD1. Trimming took 4 bases from V and 5 from J; bases not matched to a gene: 9. The CDR3 is 16 amino acids. The germline CDR1 and CDR2 sequences are SGHVS and FQNEAQ. The CDR3 DNA follows: TGTGCCAGCAGCTCCTCCGACAGGGGGATCGATCAGCCCCAGCATTTT. This codes for CASSSSDRGIDQPQHF.

The CDR3 region is CASRMGSTSGVETQYF. For the CDR3, the DNA is TGTGCCAGCAGGATGGGGTCTACTAGCGGGGTGGAGACCCAGTACTTC. The V call is TRBV5-6, the J call TRBJ2-5; 10 positions match TRBD2. The J segment lost 5 bases and the V segment lost 5 bases, leaving 12 bases of the junction unmatched. Germline V CDR1 and CDR2: SGHDT, YYEEEE. The CDR3 sequence is 16 residues long.

The V and J genes are TRBV2 and TRBJ2-1; 8 bases are shared with TRBD2. With 10 bases clipped from V and 2 bases from J, the junction kept 7 bases outside the gene matches. The germline V gene encodes CDR1 SNHLY and CDR2 FYNNEI. The CDR3 is 14 amino acids. CDR3 DNA sequence: TGTGCCACAAAAGCGGGGGCCCCCTACAATGAGCAGTTCTTC. Amino acid sequence: CATKAGAPYNEQFF.

The chain links TRBV4-1 to TRBJ1-5; 8 nucleotides align to TRBD1. V trimming: 4 bases; J trimming: 0 bases; junction bases outside the gene matches: 11. Per germline, CDR1 MGHRA and CDR2 YSYEKL. This CDR3 spans 18 amino acids. In DNA form, the CDR3 reads TGCGCCAGCAGCCCCGGACAGGGAGGGGGGAATAGCAATCAGCCCCAGCATTTT. This gives the protein CASSPGQGGGNSNQPQHF.

This clone came up a few times. The J gene is TRBJ1-1, the V gene TRBV7-2; 7 nucleotides line up with TRBD1. J gave up 5 bases and V 7 bases, and 10 bases lay outside the gene matches. This CDR3 spans 14 amino acids. Germline CDR1 and CDR2: SGHTA and FQGNSA. The CDR3 bases are TGTGCCAGCACCGGACAGGCCGGGAGGACTGAAGCTTTCTTT. Its translation: CASTGQAGRTEAFF.

The chain links TRBV7-9 to TRBJ2-2, with no clear D. The CDR3 loop spans 13 amino acids. Germline CDR1 reads SEHNR; CDR2 reads FQNEAQ (reference sequence). V was pared by 2 bases and J by 8 bases, with 9 bases between. The CDR3 is CASSLSVPGELFF. The CDR3 region has the DNA TGTGCCAGCAGCTTATCGGTTCCGGGGGAGCTGTTTTTT.

The chain joins TRBV15 to TRBJ2-6; D might be TRBD1 (5 bases). V lost 5 bases, J lost 2 bases, and 13 bases lay in between. The CDR3 is made up of 16 amino acids. Germline lookup yields CDR1 LNHNV and CDR2 YYDKDF (reference sequence). Here the CDR3 DNA reads TGTGCCACCAGCCAGGGCCGGTCCACTGGGGCCAACGTCCTGACTTTC. Its translation is CATSQGRSTGANVLTF. Filled out from reference TRBV15 and TRBJ2-6, the complete variable domain reads DAMVIQNPRYQVTQFGKPVTLSCSQTLNHNVMYWYQQKSSQAPKLLFHYYDKDFNNEADTPDNFQSRRPNTSFCFLDIRSPGLGDTAMYLCATSQGRSTGANVLTFGAGSRLTVL.

The genes are TRBV4-1 and TRBJ2-3, with TRBD2 identical over 11 bases. The CDR3 is made up of 17 amino acids. V gave up 2 bases and J gave up 4 bases; unmatched junction bases: 8. Germline assignment: CDR1 MGHRA and CDR2 YSYEKL. CDR3 in amino acids: CASSQSRLAGLSDTQYF. The CDR3, as DNA: TGCGCCAGCAGCCAAAGCAGACTAGCGGGGTTGTCAGATACGCAGTATTTT.

J is TRBJ1-2 and V is TRBV1. TRBV1 is a pseudogene segment. The CDR3 loop spans 13 amino acids. CDR3 in amino acids: CTSSPSGAGGYTF. CDR3 nucleotide sequence: TGCACCAGCAGCCCGTCCGGGGCAGGAGGCTACACCTTC.

The rearrangement joins TRBV6-1 to TRBJ2-7, with 7 nucleotides matching TRBD2. The V and J ends lost 3 bases and 4 bases, in that order; junction bases with no gene match: 12. Germline assignment: CDR1 MNHNS and CDR2 SASEGT. CDR3 length equals 16 residues. CDR3 sequence reads: CASSDGRGTTRYEQYV. As DNA, the CDR3 is TGTGCCAGCAGTGACGGGCGGGGGACTACCCGATACGAGCAGTACGTC.

This chain uses TRBV5-4 with TRBJ2-1; TRBD2 matches 10 bases. CDR1 SGHNT and CDR2 YYREEE come from the germline V gene (reference sequence). This CDR3 has 16 amino acids. Trimming cost V 0 bases and J 4 bases; bases outside gene matches: 4. The CDR3, as DNA: TGTGCCAGCAGCTTGGGTGGACTAGCGGAATACAATGAGCAGTTCTTC. Amino acid sequence: CASSLGGLAEYNEQFF.

This chain links TRBV30 with TRBJ2-5; tentative D call: TRBD1 (5 bases). With 2 bases removed from V and 7 bases from J, the gap between germline ends came to 11 bases. Germline lookup yields CDR1 GTSNPN and CDR2 SVGIG (reference sequence). The CDR3 contains 12 residues. The CDR3 sequence is CAWSPPGWTQYF. As DNA, the CDR3 is TGTGCCTGGAGTCCCCCAGGGTGGACCCAGTACTTC. The variable domain in full, with the rest retrieved from reference TRBV30 and TRBJ2-5, is SQTIHQWPATLVQPVGSPLSLECTVEGTSNPNLYWYRQAAGRGLQLLFYSVGIGQISSEVPQNLSASRPQDRQFILSSKKLLLSDSGFYLCAWSPPGWTQYFGPGTRLLVL.

The CDR3 DNA sequence: TGTGCCAGCAGTGAAACGGGGATAGCGGTATCAAGGGAGCTGTTTTTT. This translates into CASSETGIAVSRELFF. The chain employs TRBV2 and TRBJ2-2; D possibly corresponds to TRBD2 (6 bases). The ends were cut back, 2 bases at V and 9 bases at J, with 19 bases in the middle. CDR3 length: 16 amino acids. Germline lookup yields CDR1 SNHLY and CDR2 FYNNEI.

This clone occurred a few times. The same CDR3 can be traced to other DNA sequences in this sample. The chain recombines TRBV11-2 with TRBJ2-7; D perhaps matches TRBD1 (5 bases). Trimming cost V 1 base and J 7 bases, with 8 bases left between them. The CDR3 consists of 12 residues. Germline CDR1 SGHAT, CDR2 FQNNGV. The CDR3 region has the DNA TGTGCCAGCAGCTTAGTAAAGGGGGAGCAGTACTTC. As protein: CASSLVKGEQYF.

V is TRBV7-2 and J is TRBJ1-6; 7 nucleotides agree with TRBD1. The CDR3 runs 15 residues. Germline CDR1 SGHTA, CDR2 FQGNSA. V lost 1 base, J lost 3 bases, and 0 bases stayed unmatched. The CDR3 DNA is TGTGCCAGCAGCTTAGGACAGGGCTATAATTCACCCCTCCACTTT. Residues: CASSLGQGYNSPLHF. Together with reference TRBV7-2 and TRBJ1-6, the CDR3 gives the full variable domain: GAGVSQSPSNKVTEKGKDVELRCDPISGHTALYWYRQSLGQGLEFLIYFQGNSAPDKSGLPSDRFSAERTGGSVSTLTIQRTQQEDSAVYLCASSLGQGYNSPLHFGNGTRLTVT.